A selection of T cell receptor beta chains follows, all from one sample in a study of blood T cells in healthy people across ages. TCRdb reanalysed the 5' RACE reads using MiXCR and keeps one entry per CDR3 protein. The sample yields 700,000 to 900,000 distinct CDR3 sequences, roughly 50% seen once. Material for sequencing was blood. These receptors all come from a man aged 80 or over in good health. The CDR3 runs from the conserved cysteine through the conserved F or W. Fields, in order: J gene, V gene, D gene, clone size, CDR3 protein, CDR3 DNA. The D gene is left open where the match is weak. Size values are once, few and many counts, or a class for expanded clones, and some rows have none.

j_call: TRBJ2-3; v_call: TRBV20-1; d_call: NA; clone_size: NA; cdr3_aa: CSAQTLHRYAYF; cdr3_nt: TGCAGTGCCCAGACATTGCACAGATACGCGTATTTT
j_call: TRBJ2-1; v_call: TRBV5-1; d_call: NA; clone_size: NA; cdr3_aa: CASSFGARSHNEQFF; cdr3_nt: TGCGCCAGCAGCTTTGGGGCTAGGTCCCACAATGAGCAGTTCTTC
j_call: TRBJ2-3; v_call: TRBV7-9; d_call: NA; clone_size: NA; cdr3_aa: CASSFGGGEHTQYF; cdr3_nt: TGTGCCAGCAGCTTTGGCGGCGGGGAGCATACGCAGTATTTT
j_call: TRBJ2-7; v_call: TRBV11-2; d_call: NA; clone_size: NA; cdr3_aa: CASSSWTQPPEQYF; cdr3_nt: TGTGCCAGCAGCTCGTGGACCCAGCCTCCGGAGCAGTACTTC
j_call: TRBJ1-5; v_call: TRBV7-2; d_call: NA; clone_size: few; cdr3_aa: CASSLDVVLPQHF; cdr3_nt: TGTGCCAGCAGCTTAGACGTGGTTTTGCCCCAGCATTTT
j_call: TRBJ2-3; v_call: TRBV7-3; d_call: NA; clone_size: NA; cdr3_aa: CASSLTGIKPPDTQYF; cdr3_nt: TGTGCCAGCAGCTTAACTGGTATTAAGCCCCCAGATACGCAGTATTTT
j_call: TRBJ2-3; v_call: TRBV27; d_call: TRBD2; clone_size: NA; cdr3_aa: CASSEGLAGTTDTQYF; cdr3_nt: TGTGCCAGCAGCGAGGGACTAGCGGGAACCACAGATACGCAGTATTTT
j_call: TRBJ2-1; v_call: TRBV20-1; d_call: NA; clone_size: once; cdr3_aa: CSARDIGAASYNEQFF; cdr3_nt: TGCAGTGCTAGAGATATTGGGGCGGCCTCTTACAATGAGCAGTTCTTC
j_call: TRBJ2-2; v_call: TRBV20-1; d_call: NA; clone_size: NA; cdr3_aa: CSASHVTGELFF; cdr3_nt: TGCAGTGCTAGTCACGTAACCGGGGAGCTGTTTTTT
j_call: TRBJ2-7; v_call: TRBV27; d_call: TRBD1; clone_size: few; cdr3_aa: CASSPLDRASSYEQYF; cdr3_nt: TGTGCCAGCAGTCCCCTGGACAGGGCGAGCTCCTACGAGCAGTACTTC
j_call: TRBJ2-1; v_call: TRBV27; d_call: TRBD2; clone_size: NA; cdr3_aa: CASRPTSGSTNEQFF; cdr3_nt: TGTGCCAGCAGACCTACTAGCGGGAGTACGAATGAGCAGTTCTTC
j_call: TRBJ2-7; v_call: TRBV20-1; d_call: NA; clone_size: few; cdr3_aa: CSALWGQPEQYF; cdr3_nt: TGCAGTGCCTTGTGGGGGCAACCCGAGCAGTACTTC
j_call: TRBJ1-4; v_call: TRBV3-1; d_call: NA; clone_size: NA; cdr3_aa: CASSPRTANEKLFF; cdr3_nt: TGTGCCAGCAGCCCGCGGACCGCTAATGAAAAACTGTTTTTT
j_call: TRBJ2-5; v_call: TRBV28; d_call: NA; clone_size: NA; cdr3_aa: CASSLTLLLGKETQYF; cdr3_nt: TGTGCCAGCAGTTTAACCCTACTTTTGGGGAAAGAGACCCAGTACTTC
j_call: TRBJ2-1; v_call: TRBV9; d_call: TRBD2; clone_size: few; cdr3_aa: CASSVAASGVSYNEQFF; cdr3_nt: TGTGCCAGCAGCGTAGCGGCTAGCGGGGTCTCCTACAATGAGCAGTTCTTC
j_call: TRBJ2-7; v_call: TRBV3-1; d_call: NA; clone_size: NA; cdr3_aa: CASSPPRGRPYEQYF; cdr3_nt: TGTGCCAGCAGCCCACCCCGCGGAAGGCCCTACGAGCAGTACTTC
j_call: TRBJ2-7; v_call: TRBV7-3; d_call: NA; clone_size: NA; cdr3_aa: CASSLQGQGSKQYF; cdr3_nt: TGTGCCAGCAGCTTACAGGGGCAGGGATCAAAGCAGTACTTC
j_call: TRBJ1-4; v_call: TRBV10-3; d_call: NA; clone_size: NA; cdr3_aa: CAISESSWDNEKLFF; cdr3_nt: TGTGCCATCAGTGAGTCGTCCTGGGATAATGAAAAACTGTTTTTT
j_call: TRBJ2-6; v_call: TRBV9; d_call: NA; clone_size: NA; cdr3_aa: CASSVVGDHRDGANVLTF; cdr3_nt: TGTGCCAGCAGCGTAGTGGGGGACCACAGGGATGGGGCCAACGTCCTGACTTTC
j_call: TRBJ2-7; v_call: TRBV18; d_call: NA; clone_size: few; cdr3_aa: CASSPGRRNYEQYF; cdr3_nt: TGTGCCAGCTCACCAGGCAGGCGGAATTACGAGCAGTACTTC
j_call: TRBJ1-2; v_call: TRBV13; d_call: TRBD1; clone_size: NA; cdr3_aa: CASSLESGGESNYGYTF; cdr3_nt: TGTGCCAGCAGCTTAGAATCAGGGGGCGAGTCTAACTATGGCTACACCTTC
j_call: TRBJ2-1; v_call: TRBV5-1; d_call: TRBD2; clone_size: NA; cdr3_aa: CASSSLTSGNNEQFF; cdr3_nt: TGCGCCAGCAGCTCCCTGACTAGCGGGAACAATGAGCAGTTCTTC
j_call: TRBJ2-7; v_call: TRBV4-2; d_call: TRBD2; clone_size: NA; cdr3_aa: CASRPGLAGGGGSYEQYF; cdr3_nt: TGTGCCAGCAGACCGGGACTAGCGGGGGGAGGAGGCTCCTACGAGCAGTACTTC
j_call: TRBJ2-7; v_call: TRBV20-1; d_call: NA; clone_size: few; cdr3_aa: CSVPGPKYYEQYF; cdr3_nt: TGCAGTGTCCCGGGACCAAAATACTACGAGCAGTACTTC